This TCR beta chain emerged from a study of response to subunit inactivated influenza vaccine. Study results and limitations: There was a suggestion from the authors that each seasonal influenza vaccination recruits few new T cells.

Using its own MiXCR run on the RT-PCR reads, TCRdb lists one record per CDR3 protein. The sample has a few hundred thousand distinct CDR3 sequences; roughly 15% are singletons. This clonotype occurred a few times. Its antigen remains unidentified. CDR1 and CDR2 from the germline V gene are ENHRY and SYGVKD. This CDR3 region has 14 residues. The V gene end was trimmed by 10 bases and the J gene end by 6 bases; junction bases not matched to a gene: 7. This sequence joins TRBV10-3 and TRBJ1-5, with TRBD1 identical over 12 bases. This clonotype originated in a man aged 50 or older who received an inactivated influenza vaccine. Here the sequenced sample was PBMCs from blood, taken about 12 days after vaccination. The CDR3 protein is CATMPGQGAQPQHF. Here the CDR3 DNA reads TGTGCCACCATGCCGGGACAGGGGGCTCAGCCCCAGCATTTT.